This T cell receptor beta chain was sequenced in a study of cytomegalovirus exposure and HLA in healthy donors. Study results and caveats: Analyses of presence and absence presupposed an approximately uniform sequencing depth across donors.

As for this clone: Its antigen is still unknown.

CDR3 size: 14 residues. Germline CDR1 is SGHVS and CDR2 is FQNEAQ. V dropped 1 base and J dropped 6 bases, with 10 bases sitting between them. PCR used 60 Vbeta primers and 13 Jbeta primers. Method: immunoSEQ multiplex PCR; TCRdb's copy keeps in-frame clones and lacks some. The data show 110,000 or so clones, more than 60% seen once. The sequence was obtained from a woman between 40 and 55 years old in good health and CMV-seropositive. This sequence joins TRBV7-8 and TRBJ1-5; no clear D gene. The sequenced material came from PBMCs. The CDR3 DNA reads as TGTGCCAGCAGCTTAGGGCGGACTTTTCAGCCCCAGCATTTT. Its protein product is CASSLGRTFQPQHF.